This T cell receptor beta chain was identified in a study of blood T cell repertoires in COVID-19. As handled by the study authors: Estimation of nucleated cell counts was performed using reference gene primer amplification. Some clones are missing from TCRdb's copy, which holds only in-frame ones; the method was immunoSEQ multiplex PCR. V and J calls and clone size are copied from that table; D and trimming were computed from the DNA. This table has over 150,000 clones, about 80% appearing once. This clonotype was sampled from an older woman with acute or convalescent COVID-19. Sequencing was carried out using peripheral blood.

CDR3 coding DNA: TGTGCCAGCAGCCTAGGGACTCCGGGTAGCTCTGGAAACACCATATATTTT. Protein: CASSLGTPGSSGNTIYF. J is TRBJ1-3 and V is TRBV9, with a weak D call TRBD1 (5 bases). Germline loops: CDR1 SGDLS, CDR2 YYNGEE. This CDR3 comprises 17 residues. The germline V and J ends were trimmed by 4 bases and 0 bases, with 17 bases remaining between them.